This TCR beta chain was identified during a study of tissue T cells after allogeneic stem cell transplantation. Study as a whole: Several unmodified and three CD34-selected T-cell-depleted grafts went to graft-versus-host disease patients. Where cell numbers permitted, CD3+ T cells were sorted from preserved blood and marrow.

By sample fraction, this clone is medium-sized (0.01 to 0.1%). Other DNA variants within this sample encode the same CDR3. GI sites, liver, skin and spleen were taken after median 9.75 post-mortem hours. Germline values: CDR1 SGHDT, CDR2 YYEEEE. The CDR3 spans 15 residues. J lost 5 bases, V lost 7 bases, and 13 bases had no gene match. The protocol was immunoSEQ multiplex PCR, while the TCRdb copy is restricted to in-frame clones and leaves out a portion. The sample consists of approximately 1,300 clones, 65% to 75% of them appearing once. The chain combines TRBV5-6 with TRBJ2-5; 8 bases agree with TRBD2. This receptor was taken from a male patient at least 60 years old with steroid-refractory graft-versus-host disease after an allogeneic stem cell transplant. Some T cells may originate from the graft donor. Sequencing was performed on bone marrow, taken at autopsy. The CDR3 protein is CASRWGAGGGETQYF. Here the CDR3 DNA reads TGTGCCAGCCGCTGGGGGGCCGGGGGGGGCGAGACCCAGTACTTC.